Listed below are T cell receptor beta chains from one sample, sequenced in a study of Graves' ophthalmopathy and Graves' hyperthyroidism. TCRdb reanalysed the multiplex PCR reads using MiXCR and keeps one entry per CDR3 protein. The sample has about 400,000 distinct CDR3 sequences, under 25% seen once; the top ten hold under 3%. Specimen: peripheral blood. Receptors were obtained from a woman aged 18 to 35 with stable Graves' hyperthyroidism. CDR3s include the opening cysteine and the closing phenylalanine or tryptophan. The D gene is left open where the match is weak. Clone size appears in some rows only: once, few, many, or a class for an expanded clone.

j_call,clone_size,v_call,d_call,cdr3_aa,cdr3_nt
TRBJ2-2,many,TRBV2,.,CASCGQRNTGELFF,TGTGCCAGCTGCGGACAGAGGAACACCGGGGAGCTGTTTTTT
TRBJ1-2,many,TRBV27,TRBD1,CASSTTGTGNYGYTF,TGTGCCAGCAGTACCACCGGGACAGGGAACTATGGCTACACCTTC
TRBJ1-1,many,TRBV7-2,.,CASSPPRTENTEAFF,TGTGCCAGCAGCCCTCCCCGGACAGAGAACACTGAAGCTTTCTTT
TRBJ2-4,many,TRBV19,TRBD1,CASSIASGGASWF,TGTGCCAGTAGTATAGCCTCAGGGGGCGCATCTTGGTTC
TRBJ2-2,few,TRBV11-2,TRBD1,CASRQTGQTNTGELFF,TGTGCCAGCAGGCAGACAGGGCAAACGAACACCGGGGAGCTGTTTTTT
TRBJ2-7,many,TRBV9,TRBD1,CASSRDRNAYEQYF,TGTGCCAGCAGTCGGGACAGAAATGCCTACGAGCAGTACTTC
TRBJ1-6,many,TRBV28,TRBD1,CASSSGTGNSPLHF,TGTGCCAGCAGTTCCGGGACAGGGAATTCACCCCTCCACTTT
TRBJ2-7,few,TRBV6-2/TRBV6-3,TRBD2,CASSYSTEAGDEQYF,TGTGCCAGCAGTTACTCTACGGAGGCGGGGGACGAGCAGTACTTC
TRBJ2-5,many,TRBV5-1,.,CASSSDGGGRGTQYF,TGCGCCAGCAGCTCGGACGGAGGAGGACGAGGTACCCAGTACTTC
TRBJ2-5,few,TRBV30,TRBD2,CAWKNLPGLAGEAQYF,TGTGCCTGGAAAAATCTTCCGGGACTAGCGGGAGAGGCCCAGTACTTC
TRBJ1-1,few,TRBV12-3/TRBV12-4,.,CASSPLRARTEAFF,TGTGCCAGTTCTCCCCTAAGGGCCCGGACTGAAGCTTTCTTT
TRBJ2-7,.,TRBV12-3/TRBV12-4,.,CASSWAAAAGLYEQYF,TGTGCCAGCAGTTGGGCAGCGGCTGCGGGGCTTTACGAGCAGTACTTC
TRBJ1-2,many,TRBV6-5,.,CASSYSMQGRGGYTF,TGTGCCAGCAGTTACTCGATGCAGGGAAGGGGTGGCTACACCTTC
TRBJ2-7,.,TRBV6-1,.,CASRSGTFSYEQYF,TGTGCCAGCAGGTCCGGGACATTCTCCTACGAGCAGTACTTC
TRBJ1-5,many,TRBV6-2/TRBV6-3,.,CASSPHRAGNQPQHF,TGTGCCAGCAGCCCACACAGGGCTGGCAATCAGCCCCAGCATTTT
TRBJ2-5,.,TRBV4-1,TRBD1,CASSHPRTGSETQYF,TGCGCCAGCAGCCACCCCCGGACAGGGAGTGAGACCCAGTACTTC
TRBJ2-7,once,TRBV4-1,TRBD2,CASSRQRLAGDYEQYF,TGCGCCAGCAGTCGGCAACGACTAGCGGGGGACTACGAGCAGTACTTC
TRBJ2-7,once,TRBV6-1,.,CASSAGAAGSYEQYF,TGTGCCAGCAGCGCAGGGGCCGCCGGATCCTACGAGCAGTACTTC
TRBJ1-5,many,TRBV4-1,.,CASSHGSFGNQPQHF,TGCGCCAGCAGCCACGGATCTTTCGGGAATCAGCCCCAGCATTTT
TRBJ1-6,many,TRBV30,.,CAWSVLRGRNSPLHF,TGTGCCTGGAGTGTATTGCGGGGACGGAATTCACCCCTCCACTTT
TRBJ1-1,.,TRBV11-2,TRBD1,CASSGRGLVSEAFF,TGTGCCAGCAGCGGCAGGGGGTTAGTGTCTGAAGCTTTCTTT
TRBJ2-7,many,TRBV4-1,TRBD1,CASSQADRGPRYF,TGCGCCAGCAGCCAGGCGGACAGGGGGCCTCGTTACTTC
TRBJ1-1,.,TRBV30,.,CAWSGGEVATEAFF,TGTGCCTGGAGTGGGGGAGAAGTGGCCACTGAAGCTTTCTTT
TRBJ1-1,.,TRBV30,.,CAWSVPPGLAEAFF,TGTGCCTGGAGTGTACCCCCGGGGTTGGCTGAAGCTTTCTTT
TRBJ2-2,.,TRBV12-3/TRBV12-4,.,CVSWGSDTGELFF,TGTGTCTCATGGGGGTCCGACACCGGGGAGCTGTTTTTT
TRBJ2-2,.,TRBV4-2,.,CASSQDRSRQNTGELFF,TGTGCCAGCAGCCAAGATCGGTCACGGCAGAACACCGGGGAGCTGTTTTTT
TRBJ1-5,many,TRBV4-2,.,CASSHSEGESNQPQHF,TGTGCCAGCAGCCACTCCGAGGGGGAGAGCAATCAGCCCCAGCATTTT
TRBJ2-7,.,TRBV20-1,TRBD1,CSARSGTGGSGEQYF,TGCAGTGCTAGATCGGGGACAGGGGGATCCGGTGAGCAGTACTTC
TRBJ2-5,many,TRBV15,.,CATSRIAGETQYF,TGTGCCACCAGCAGAATAGCCGGAGAGACCCAGTACTTC
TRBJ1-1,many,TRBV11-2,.,CASSFVKGEAFF,TGTGCCAGCAGCTTCGTGAAGGGTGAAGCTTTCTTT
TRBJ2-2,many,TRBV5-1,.,CASSAGRQNTGELFF,TGCGCCAGCAGCGCCGGACGACAAAACACCGGGGAGCTGTTTTTT
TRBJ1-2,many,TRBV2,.,CAGSYYGYTF,TGTGCCGGGTCATACTATGGCTACACCTTC
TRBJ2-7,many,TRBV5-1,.,CASSLGGVREQYF,TGCGCCAGCAGCTTGGGAGGGGTTCGAGAGCAGTACTTC
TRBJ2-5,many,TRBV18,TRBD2,CASSPRTSGSGETQYF,TGTGCCAGCTCACCACGGACTAGCGGGAGTGGGGAGACCCAGTACTTC
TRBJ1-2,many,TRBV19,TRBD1,CASSIKGQGFYGYTF,TGTGCCAGTAGTATCAAGGGACAGGGCTTCTATGGCTACACCTTC
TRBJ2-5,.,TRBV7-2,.,CASSPQGGSGKTQYF,TGTGCCAGCAGCCCCCAGGGGGGGTCAGGAAAGACCCAGTACTTC
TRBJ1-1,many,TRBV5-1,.,CASSLDGHLNTEAFF,TGCGCCAGCAGCTTGGATGGACACCTGAACACTGAAGCTTTCTTT
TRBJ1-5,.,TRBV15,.,CATSRDQGSSNQPQHF,TGTGCCACCAGCAGAGATCAGGGATCTTCCAATCAGCCCCAGCATTTT
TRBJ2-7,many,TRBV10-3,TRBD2,CAISGNSGKSYEQYF,TGTGCCATCAGTGGCAATAGCGGGAAATCCTACGAGCAGTACTTC
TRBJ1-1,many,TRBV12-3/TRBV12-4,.,CASSFWGSEAFF,TGTGCCAGCAGTTTCTGGGGATCTGAAGCTTTCTTT
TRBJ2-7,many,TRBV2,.,CASSAVWGARGQYF,TGTGCCAGCAGTGCGGTTTGGGGGGCGCGGGGGCAGTACTTC
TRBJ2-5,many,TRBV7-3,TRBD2,CASSSASGSFETQYF,TGTGCCAGCAGCTCGGCTAGCGGGAGCTTTGAGACCCAGTACTTC
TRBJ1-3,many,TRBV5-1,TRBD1,CASSLRDSPMGNTIYF,TGCGCCAGCAGCTTGAGGGACAGTCCGATGGGAAACACCATATATTTT
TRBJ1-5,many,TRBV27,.,CASRPPPSHF,TGTGCCAGCAGACCCCCCCCGTCGCATTTT
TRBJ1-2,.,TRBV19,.,CASSWDAYGYTF,TGTGCCAGTAGTTGGGACGCCTATGGCTACACCTTC